These 19 T cell receptor beta chains were all obtained from the same sample, sequenced in a study of CD8 T cells in ankylosing spondylitis. The study, taken as a whole, reports: What appeared characteristic of ankylosing spondylitis blood was a TCR beta motif of eight highly homologous variants.

For these TCRs, the target antigens are not known. TCRdb itself ran the 5' RACE reads through MiXCR, one entry per CDR3 protein. The sample lists roughly 700,000 distinct CDR3 sequences; over 15% were seen once. The sample consisted of blood, either unsorted or a sorted T cell fraction (not recorded which). The receptors stem from a male donor with ankylosing spondylitis.

J is TRBJ2-7 and V is TRBV5-1; 8 bases agree with TRBD1. With 0 bases clipped from V and 3 bases from J, the junction kept 8 bases outside the gene matches. This CDR3 has 16 residues. Germline CDR1 and CDR2: SGHRS and YFSETQ. CDR3 sequence (DNA): TGCGCCAGCAGCTTGGGGTTCGACAGGGGACTCTACGAGCAGTACTTC. Translated: CASSLGFDRGLYEQYF.

The rearrangement joins TRBV7-2 to TRBJ2-7; no definite D call. Germline values: CDR1 SGHTA, CDR2 FQGNSA. The V and J ends lost 5 bases and 3 bases respectively, with 11 bases between them. This CDR3 region has 13 residues. The CDR3 reads CASSLGEFYEQYF. The CDR3 DNA follows: TGTGCCAGCAGCCTAGGCGAGTTCTACGAGCAGTACTTC.

In its sample, this clonotype was seen a few times. The chain joins TRBV15 to TRBJ2-1, with D possibly matching TRBD2 (5 bases). This CDR3 contains 19 residues. The germline V and J ends were trimmed by 1 base and 0 bases, with 19 bases remaining between them. CDR1 is LNHNV and CDR2 is YYDKDF in the germline V gene (reference sequence). CDR3: CATSRVHPDVGSSYNEQFF. For the CDR3, the DNA is TGTGCCACCAGCAGAGTCCACCCGGACGTGGGGAGCTCCTACAATGAGCAGTTCTTC.

This clonotype was found a few times. The rearrangement uses TRBV6-1 and TRBJ2-1; 12 bases line up with TRBD2. J was trimmed by 8 bases and V by 5 bases; bases with no gene match: 10. Germline values: CDR1 MNHNS, CDR2 SASEGT. This CDR3 has 16 residues. The CDR3 protein is CASSRPSGRASHEQFF. The CDR3 DNA is TGTGCCAGCAGTAGGCCTAGCGGGAGGGCCAGCCATGAGCAGTTCTTC.

At least ten counts were recorded for this clonotype. The chain links TRBV29-1 to TRBJ1-1, with 10 bases identical to TRBD1. Germline V gene sequence: CDR1 SQVTM, CDR2 ANQGSEA. The J segment lost 1 base and the V segment lost 7 bases, leaving 3 bases of the junction unmatched. CDR3 length: 13 amino acids. CDR3 region: CSGDRGSNTEAFF. The CDR3 DNA reads TGCAGCGGGGACAGGGGCTCGAACACTGAAGCTTTCTTT.

This rearrangement joins TRBV2 to TRBJ2-5; no definite D call. Germline V CDR1 and CDR2: SNHLY, FYNNEI. V lost 5 bases, J lost 4 bases, and 11 bases lay in between. This CDR3 is 13 amino acids long. CDR3 sequence reads: CASSSRIGETQYF. Here the CDR3 DNA reads TGTGCCAGCAGTTCCCGAATCGGAGAGACCCAGTACTTC. Based on the CDR3 plus reference TRBV2 and TRBJ2-5, the full variable domain is EPEVTQTPSHQVTQMGQEVILRCVPISNHLYFYWYRQILGQKVEFLVSFYNNEISEKSEIFDDQFSVERPDGSNFTLKIRSTKLEDSAMYFCASSSRIGETQYFGPGTRLLVL.

J is TRBJ2-7 and V is TRBV4-1; tentative D call: TRBD2 (5 bases). Trimming stripped 4 bases from V and 2 bases from J, with 15 bases between. From germline, CDR1 is MGHRA and CDR2 YSYEKL. CDR3 length: 15 amino acids. DNA for the CDR3: TGCGCCAGCAGCCCCGTTGTAACGGGGACCTACGAGCAGTACTTC. Translation: CASSPVVTGTYEQYF.

This clonotype was counted only a few times. The CDR3 DNA reads TGTGCCATCAGTGATTTAGCGGCGAACACCGGGGAGCTGTTTTTT. This gives the protein CAISDLAANTGELFF. This chain connects TRBV10-3 to TRBJ2-2; possibly TRBD2 for D (6 bases). Deletions cut 3 bases from V and 0 bases from J, with 8 bases between. There are 15 residues in the CDR3. The V gene's germline CDR1 is ENHRY and CDR2 SYGVKD.

This clonotype has only a few counts. V gene TRBV4-2 combines with J gene TRBJ2-2; unclear D gene. The CDR3 is made up of 15 amino acids. Germline V gene data show CDR1 as LGHNA and CDR2 as YNFKEQ. V dropped 0 bases and J dropped 6 bases, with 11 bases sitting between them. The CDR3 DNA is TGTGCCAGCAGCCAAGATCTTCCTAGATCCGGGGAGCTGTTTTTT. As protein: CASSQDLPRSGELFF.

The chain couples TRBV4-2 to TRBJ2-5, with D tentatively TRBD1 or TRBD2 (5 bases each). Germline loops: CDR1 LGHNA, CDR2 YNFKEQ. V dropped 1 base and J dropped 5 bases, with 11 bases sitting between them. The CDR3 is 14 amino acids. The CDR3 coding sequence is TGTGCCAGCAGCCAAGGGGGGACGGAGGAGACCCAGTACTTC. It specifies CASSQGGTEETQYF.

The chain carries TRBV20-1 and TRBJ2-3; 9 nucleotides match TRBD2. V shed 3 bases and J 5 bases; nucleotides not matched to a gene: 6. This CDR3 has 14 amino acids. Germline CDR1 DFQATT, CDR2 SNEGSKA (reference sequence). CDR3 DNA sequence: TGCAGTGCTAGGGCGGGAGGGCCTCAAGATACGCAGTATTTT. Its protein is CSARAGGPQDTQYF.

A few counts support this clonotype. The gene calls are TRBV24-1 and TRBJ2-5; no firm D call. CDR3 size: 14 residues. Germline CDR1 KGHDR, CDR2 SFDVKD. V lost 7 bases to trimming and J lost 4 bases, with 15 bases between them. For the CDR3, the DNA is TGTGCCACCAGCCAAACCAAGGAAGTAGAGACCCAGTACTTC. Encoded protein: CATSQTKEVETQYF.

The gene calls are TRBV20-1 and TRBJ2-5; tentatively, D is TRBD2 (5 bases). CDR3 size: 13 residues. The V gene's germline CDR1 is DFQATT and CDR2 SNEGSKA (reference sequence). The germline V and J ends were trimmed by 4 bases and 4 bases, with 13 bases remaining between them. The CDR3 region has the DNA TGCAGTGCTAAAGGAGCCGCGGGAGAGACCCAGTACTTC. It specifies CSAKGAAGETQYF.

The table lists this clonotype with a few counts. This chain connects TRBV12-3 or TRBV12-4 to TRBJ1-2, with 9 bases fitting TRBD1. V lost 5 bases and J lost 7; bases outside the gene matches: 11. The length of the CDR3 is 15 residues. The CDR3 bases are TGTGCCAGCAGTATTTCACACTGGGACAGGGCTGGCTACACCTTC. This translates into CASSISHWDRAGYTF.

This clonotype was counted a few times. The chain carries TRBV11-3 and TRBJ1-6, with unresolved D. V was trimmed by 0 bases and J by 15 bases, leaving 9 bases between them. Germline V lookup: CDR1 SGHNT, CDR2 YENEEA. This CDR3 has 12 residues. The CDR3 DNA reads as TGTGCCAGCAGCTTAGACCCGACTCTCCTCCACTTT. This gives the protein CASSLDPTLLHF.

The V gene is TRBV29-1, the J gene TRBJ2-7, with 9 nucleotides matching TRBD1. The CDR3 length is 16 residues. Germline assignment: CDR1 SQVTM and CDR2 ANQGSEA. After removal of 4 bases from V and 4 bases from J, the junction contained 14 bases not matched to a gene. CDR3 DNA sequence: TGCAGCGTTGGATCCCGGTCGGGACAGGGCCCGTACGAGCAGTACTTC. Translated, it gives CSVGSRSGQGPYEQYF.

The table lists this clonotype with many counts. The chain is built from TRBV5-1 and TRBJ2-7; 8 nucleotides line up with TRBD1. Germline CDR1 and CDR2: SGHRS and YFSETQ. CDR3 length: 14 residues. V trimming: 0 bases; J trimming: 1 base; junction bases outside the gene matches: 0. CDR3 sequence: CASSLDRGSYEQYF. The CDR3 DNA reads as TGCGCCAGCAGCTTGGACAGGGGGTCCTACGAGCAGTACTTC. Together with reference TRBV5-1 and TRBJ2-7, the CDR3 gives the full variable domain: KAGVTQTPRYLIKTRGQQVTLSCSPISGHRSVSWYQQTPGQGLQFLFEYFSETQRNKGNFPGRFSGRQFSNSRSEMNVSTLELGDSALYLCASSLDRGSYEQYFGPGTRLTVT.

The rearrangement joins TRBV12-3 or TRBV12-4 to TRBJ2-5; D is ambiguous. The CDR3 sequence is 15 residues long. With 3 bases removed from V and 7 bases from J, the gap between germline ends came to 18 bases. The CDR3 DNA reads as TGTGCCAGCAGTTTCTTATCGGCCCTTAAGGGGACCCAGTACTTC. This gives the protein CASSFLSALKGTQYF.

The CDR3 spells CSALGDPANYGYTF. The CDR3 coding sequence is TGCAGTGCTTTGGGGGACCCCGCTAACTATGGCTACACCTTC. The V gene is TRBV20-1, the J gene TRBJ1-2; a weak D match, TRBD1 (5 bases). In germline, CDR1 is DFQATT, CDR2 SNEGSKA (reference sequence). Trimming pared 5 bases from V and 0 bases from J, leaving 13 bases between. The CDR3 is 14 residues long.